The rows below give T cell receptor beta chains drawn from one sample of a study of control samples from healthy donors and cancer patients. TCRdb's copy holds only in-frame clones and misses some; the assay was immunoSEQ multiplex PCR. The sample holds 90,000 or so clones, around 90% seen once. Source material: blood. Every receptor here comes from a woman aged 55-69 years in good health. CDR3s include the opening cysteine and the closing phenylalanine or tryptophan. The D gene is left open where the match is weak. Clone size is shown for a subset of rows, as once, few, many or a class of expanded clone.

CDR3nt: TGTGCCACCACGCAGGGTCAGCCCTACAATGAGCAGTTCTTC
CDR3aa: CATTQGQPYNEQFF
j_gene: TRBJ2-1
abundance: NA
v_gene: TRBV24-1
d_gene: NA

CDR3nt: TGTGCCAGCAGCCGCGGAGGGGAAATAAGATCTGGAAACACCATATATTTT
CDR3aa: CASSRGGEIRSGNTIYF
j_gene: TRBJ1-3
abundance: NA
v_gene: TRBV2
d_gene: NA

CDR3nt: TGTGCCAGCAGTTTCGGCGTTAGCACTGAAGCTTTCTTT
CDR3aa: CASSFGVSTEAFF
j_gene: TRBJ1-1
abundance: once
v_gene: TRBV27
d_gene: NA

CDR3nt: TGTGCCAGCAGCCCCACGGGGGACTATGGCTACACCTTC
CDR3aa: CASSPTGDYGYTF
j_gene: TRBJ1-2
abundance: NA
v_gene: TRBV3-1/TRBV3-2
d_gene: NA

CDR3nt: TGTGCCAGCTCACCGTCGACAGGGGGCTTCACTGAAGCTTTCTTT
CDR3aa: CASSPSTGGFTEAFF
j_gene: TRBJ1-1
abundance: NA
v_gene: TRBV18
d_gene: TRBD1

CDR3nt: TGTGCCAGCAGCGCAGGGAGTTCACCCCTCCACTTT
CDR3aa: CASSAGSSPLHF
j_gene: TRBJ1-6
abundance: NA
v_gene: TRBV9
d_gene: NA

CDR3nt: TGTGCCAGCTCGCGAGAGGGTAACTATGGCTACACCTTC
CDR3aa: CASSREGNYGYTF
j_gene: TRBJ1-2
abundance: NA
v_gene: TRBV6-5
d_gene: NA

CDR3nt: TGCGCCAGCAGTGATGGGGGACCCGGTTTAGATACGCAGTATTTT
CDR3aa: CASSDGGPGLDTQYF
j_gene: TRBJ2-3
abundance: NA
v_gene: TRBV10-1
d_gene: NA

CDR3nt: TGTGCCAGCAGCCAAGTTAGTCCTAGCGGGGGGGCGGGAGGTAATGAGCAGTTCTTC
CDR3aa: CASSQVSPSGGAGGNEQFF
j_gene: TRBJ2-1
abundance: NA
v_gene: TRBV3-1/TRBV3-2
d_gene: TRBD2

CDR3nt: TGTGCCACCAGTGATTTGGAGGGGGCGCGTACCTACGAGCAGTACTTC
CDR3aa: CATSDLEGARTYEQYF
j_gene: TRBJ2-7
abundance: NA
v_gene: TRBV24-1
d_gene: TRBD1

CDR3nt: TGTGCCAGCAGTTACCCAGGGGGGAGCAATCAGCCCCAGCATTTT
CDR3aa: CASSYPGGSNQPQHF
j_gene: TRBJ1-5
abundance: NA
v_gene: TRBV6-6
d_gene: TRBD1

CDR3nt: TGCAGCGTCCAGAGGGTGGGAGTGAACTACGAGCAGTACTTC
CDR3aa: CSVQRVGVNYEQYF
j_gene: TRBJ2-7
abundance: NA
v_gene: TRBV29-1
d_gene: NA

CDR3nt: TGTGCCACCAGTGACAGGACTAGCGGGACGGGCACAGATACGCAGTATTTT
CDR3aa: CATSDRTSGTGTDTQYF
j_gene: TRBJ2-3
abundance: NA
v_gene: TRBV24-1
d_gene: TRBD2

CDR3nt: TGTGCCATCAGTGCACCCCGGGCTAGCGGGTCCCTTAGCACAGATACGCAGTATTTT
CDR3aa: CAISAPRASGSLSTDTQYF
j_gene: TRBJ2-3
abundance: NA
v_gene: TRBV10-3
d_gene: TRBD2

CDR3nt: TGTGCCAGCAGCGTAGGGTGGGGCAACTACGAGCAGTACTTC
CDR3aa: CASSVGWGNYEQYF
j_gene: TRBJ2-7
abundance: NA
v_gene: TRBV9
d_gene: NA

CDR3nt: TGTGCCAGCAGTGAAGCACGGGGCGCGGAGCAGTTCTTC
CDR3aa: CASSEARGAEQFF
j_gene: TRBJ2-1
abundance: NA
v_gene: TRBV2
d_gene: NA

CDR3nt: TGTGCTAGTGGTTTGGACGTCGGGGAGCTGTTTTTT
CDR3aa: CASGLDVGELFF
j_gene: TRBJ2-2
abundance: NA
v_gene: TRBV12-5
d_gene: NA

CDR3nt: TGTGCCAGCAGTCGCCCCGGGACGGTGAACAATGAGCAGTTCTTC
CDR3aa: CASSRPGTVNNEQFF
j_gene: TRBJ2-1
abundance: NA
v_gene: TRBV6-5
d_gene: NA

CDR3nt: TGTGCCAGCAGGTACGACAGGGGATCCTACGAGCAGTACTTC
CDR3aa: CASRYDRGSYEQYF
j_gene: TRBJ2-7
abundance: NA
v_gene: TRBV2
d_gene: TRBD1

CDR3nt: TGTGCCAGTACCCCGGGGGTAGACTATGGCTACACCTTC
CDR3aa: CASTPGVDYGYTF
j_gene: TRBJ1-2
abundance: NA
v_gene: TRBV19
d_gene: NA